A selection of T cell receptor beta chains follows, all from one sample in a study of OX40 agonist ivuxolimab in advanced cancers. The method was immunoSEQ multiplex PCR; TCRdb's version includes in-frame clones alone and lacks a portion of them. The sample lists tens of thousands of clones, 93% seen once, with about 6.6% in the top ten. The sequencing used CD4+ or CD8+ T cells sorted from blood, collected in a trial of the OX40 agonist ivuxolimab. Receptors were obtained from an adult with an advanced solid tumor such as melanoma, head and neck, liver or kidney cancer. The CDR3 runs from the conserved cysteine through the conserved F or W. Fields, in order: J gene, D gene, V gene, clone size, CDR3 DNA, CDR3 protein. D genes are given only for firm matches. Some rows have no size entry. The others give once, few or many, or a class for an expanded clone.

>TRBJ2-1|TRBD2|TRBV29-1|-
TGCAGCGTCCTAGCGGGGGGCTTTCGGGAGCAGTTCTTC
CSVLAGGFREQFF
>TRBJ2-7|TRBD1|TRBV6-5|-
TGTGCCAGCAGCGACAGGGTCCTTGGGGACGAGCAGTACTTC
CASSDRVLGDEQYF
>TRBJ1-1|-|TRBV7-9|-
TGTGCCAGCAGCTTATGGGAGAACACTGAAGCTTTCTTT
CASSLWENTEAFF
>TRBJ2-1|-|TRBV10-3|-
TGTGCCATCAGTGAATGGGGGGAATACAATGAGCAGTTCTTC
CAISEWGEYNEQFF
>TRBJ1-5|-|TRBV19|-
TGTGCCAGTAGTATAGGGTCAGGGGGCAATCAGCCCCAGCATTTT
CASSIGSGGNQPQHF
>TRBJ1-5|-|TRBV27|-
TGTGCCAGCAGTTCCACTAGGGGGAAGCTCGGGGGCAGCAATCAGCCCCAGCATTTT
CASSSTRGKLGGSNQPQHF
>TRBJ2-2|TRBD1|TRBV5-4|-
TGTGCCAGCCTTGGACAGGGAGAGAACACCGGGGAGCTGTTTTTT
CASLGQGENTGELFF
>TRBJ1-1|-|TRBV2|-
TGTGCCAGCAGAGGCGTGACAACCTCCACTGAAGCTTTCTTT
CASRGVTTSTEAFF
>TRBJ1-4|-|TRBV4-1|few
TGCGCCAGCAGCCAAGAACCCCTGGGAGGAGAAAAACTGTTTTTT
CASSQEPLGGEKLFF
>TRBJ2-1|-|TRBV10-2|-
TGCGCCAGCAGTGAGTCTAGGATCCCCACGGCGAATGAGCAGTTCTTC
CASSESRIPTANEQFF
>TRBJ1-5|-|TRBV15|-
TGTGCCACCAGCAGAGATCTTGGGGGCTTGGACAATCAGCCCCAGCATTTT
CATSRDLGGLDNQPQHF
>TRBJ1-2|-|TRBV7-8|-
TGTGCCAGCAGCTTAGGTCAGGGTTTTAACTATGGCTACACCTTC
CASSLGQGFNYGYTF
>TRBJ1-5|TRBD1|TRBV15|-
TGTGCCACCAGCAGAGACGGGACAGCTCAGCCCCAGCATTTT
CATSRDGTAQPQHF
>TRBJ2-7|-|TRBV5-5|-
TGTGCCAGCAGCTTGGGAGGACAGCTTTACGAGCAGTACTTC
CASSLGGQLYEQYF
>TRBJ2-7|-|TRBV6-6|-
TGTGCCACGGCGGACAGAGCCTACGAGCAGTACTTC
CATADRAYEQYF
>TRBJ2-2|TRBD2|TRBV7-2|-
TGTGCCAGCAGCATTACTAGCGGGAACACCGGGGAGCTGTTTTTT
CASSITSGNTGELFF
>TRBJ2-1|-|TRBV27|-
TGTGCCAGCAGTTTGGGAAATGAGCAGTTCTTC
CASSLGNEQFF
>TRBJ1-5|-|TRBV11-2|-
TGTGCCAGCAGCTTAGGCAATCAGCCCCAGCATTTT
CASSLGNQPQHF
>TRBJ2-1|-|TRBV19|-
TGTGCCAGTAGTATAGCCGACACTCTCTTGAACAATGAGCAGTTCTTC
CASSIADTLLNNEQFF
>TRBJ1-2|TRBD1|TRBV19|-
TGTGCCAGCATAGACAGGGACCCCTTTGGCTACACCTTC
CASIDRDPFGYTF
>TRBJ2-7|-|TRBV27|-
TGTGCCAGCAGTCCGACGGGGCAGTACTTC
CASSPTGQYF
>TRBJ2-3|TRBD2|TRBV6-1|-
TGTGCCAGCGCCGCGAAGCGGGGGGGCGCAGATACGCAGTATTTT
CASAAKRGGADTQYF
>TRBJ2-2|-|TRBV5-1|-
TGCGCCAGCAGTTGGACAGAGAACACCGGGGAGCTGTTTTTT
CASSWTENTGELFF
>TRBJ1-5|-|TRBV6-1|-
TGTGCCAGCAGTGGACGGGGGGCGGCTAATCAGCCCCAGCATTTT
CASSGRGAANQPQHF
>TRBJ2-3|TRBD1|TRBV10-2|-
TGCGCCAGCAGTGACAACAGGGGGGATACGCAGTATTTT
CASSDNRGDTQYF
>TRBJ1-2|-|TRBV29-1|-
TGCAGCGTTGACAGCGGAGAGGACTATGGCTACACCTTC
CSVDSGEDYGYTF
>TRBJ1-5|-|TRBV6-1|-
TGTGCCAGCAGTGCTTTAGGCCCTGCCCCGAGTCAGCCCCAGCATTTT
CASSALGPAPSQPQHF
>TRBJ2-7|TRBD1|TRBV4-1|-
TGCGCCAGCAGCACTGAAACAGGGGGCGAGCAGTACTTC
CASSTETGGEQYF
>TRBJ2-1|TRBD1|TRBV29-1|once
TGCAGCGTCCTAAAGGGGGCCTCGGTTAGGAATGAGCAGTTCTTC
CSVLKGASVRNEQFF
>TRBJ1-2|-|TRBV6-5|once
TGTGCCAGCAGGCCTCAGGGTAATTTCTATGGCTACACCTTC
CASRPQGNFYGYTF
>TRBJ2-7|-|TRBV11-2|-
TGTGCCAGCAGCTTAGGGTCCTGGGACTCCACCTACGAGCAGTACTTC
CASSLGSWDSTYEQYF
>TRBJ1-3|-|TRBV27|-
TGTGCCAGCAGTTCTGAGGCCGGTCCTCTTGCTGGAAACACCATATATTTT
CASSSEAGPLAGNTIYF
>TRBJ2-1|TRBD2|TRBV6-5|-
TGTGCCAGCAGCCCCGGACTAGCGTTGTATGAGCAGTTCTTC
CASSPGLALYEQFF
>TRBJ2-7|TRBD1|TRBV4-1|-
TGCGCCAGCAGCCAGACGACAGGGCGCCTCGAGCAGTACTTC
CASSQTTGRLEQYF
>TRBJ1-5|-|TRBV6-1|-
TGTGCCAGCAGTGAAGGGGGGCAGCCCCAGCATTTT
CASSEGGQPQHF
>TRBJ1-3|-|TRBV6-5|-
TGTGCCAGCAGTTACGGCAGAGGGGGAAACACCATATATTTT
CASSYGRGGNTIYF
>TRBJ1-2|-|TRBV5-4|-
TGTGCCAGCAGCTTGGGAAGGAGCTACACCTTC
CASSLGRSYTF
>TRBJ1-5|-|TRBV30|few
TGTGCCTGGAGTGTACGGGATAGGTTTTTGCTCCAGCATTTT
CAWSVRDRFLLQHF
>TRBJ2-3|-|TRBV27|-
TGTGCCAGCAGTTTATCTCGGCCAGGGTGGCGCACAGATACGCAGTATTTT
CASSLSRPGWRTDTQYF
>TRBJ2-7|TRBD1|TRBV6-5|-
TGTGCCAGCAGCTACGGCCCAGGGACAGGGGCCTACGAGCAGTACTTC
CASSYGPGTGAYEQYF
>TRBJ2-7|-|TRBV6-1|-
TGTGCCAGCAACGTCCGGGACACGTTCTACGAGCAGTACTTC
CASNVRDTFYEQYF
>TRBJ1-2|TRBD1|TRBV9|-
TGTGCCAGCAGCGGACTTGGGACAGGGCAAATTCGTGGGGATTATGGCTACACCTTC
CASSGLGTGQIRGDYGYTF
>TRBJ2-2|-|TRBV15|-
TGTGCCACCCGGACAACGAACACCGGGGAGCTGTTTTTT
CATRTTNTGELFF
>TRBJ2-1|-|TRBV4-1|-
TGCGCCAGCAGCCAAGCGGGCCCGGGGACCTACAATGAGCAGTTCTTC
CASSQAGPGTYNEQFF
>TRBJ2-7|TRBD1|TRBV4-2|-
TGTGCCAGCAGCCAACACCTGGGACAGAGTTCCTACGAGCAGTACTTC
CASSQHLGQSSYEQYF
>TRBJ2-7|TRBD1|TRBV7-8|-
TGTGCCAGCAGCCTTGGGACAGGGGGGTCCTACGAGCAGTACTTC
CASSLGTGGSYEQYF
>TRBJ1-1|TRBD1|TRBV7-3|once
TGTGCCAGCAGCTCTTCAGGGGGGAACACTGAAGCTTTCTTT
CASSSSGGNTEAFF
>TRBJ2-5|-|TRBV10-3|-
TGTGCCATCAGTGCCGGGGCCGAAGGGGAGACCCAGTACTTC
CAISAGAEGETQYF
>TRBJ2-7|-|TRBV30|-
TGTGCCTGGAGTGTAGGGGGGAACGAGCAGTACTTC
CAWSVGGNEQYF
>TRBJ1-3|-|TRBV27|once
TGTGCCAACAAGTACTCTGGAAACACCATATATTTT
CANKYSGNTIYF
>TRBJ2-3|-|TRBV27|-
TGTGCCAGCAGTTTATTGGCGACAGGGGAGGGGTATTTT
CASSLLATGEGYF
>TRBJ2-5|TRBD2|TRBV19|-
TGTGCCAGTAGTATGGGGGCTAGCGGGGAGCAAGAGACCCAGTACTTC
CASSMGASGEQETQYF
>TRBJ2-2|-|TRBV30|-
TGTGCCTCTATGGATCCGACCGGGGAGCTGTTTTTT
CASMDPTGELFF
>TRBJ2-7|-|TRBV27|-
TGTGCCAGCGGAGACTCGGTCCACTACGAGCAGTACTTC
CASGDSVHYEQYF
>TRBJ1-1|-|TRBV4-1|once
TGCGCCAGCAGCCAACTATCAATGAACACTGAAGCTTTCTTT
CASSQLSMNTEAFF
>TRBJ2-2|-|TRBV10-1|-
TGCGCCAGCAGTGATAGGGAGCGGAACACCGGGGAGCTGTTTTTT
CASSDRERNTGELFF
>TRBJ2-3|TRBD2|TRBV11-2|-
TGTGCCAGCAGCTCGCGACCGGGGGGAGATACGCAGTATTTT
CASSSRPGGDTQYF
>TRBJ2-4|-|TRBV7-9|-
TGTGCCAGCGTGGGGGCCAAAAACATTCAGTACTTC
CASVGAKNIQYF
>TRBJ2-1|TRBD2|TRBV14|-
TGTGCCAGCAGCCAAGAGAGCGGGACCTACAATGAGCAGTTCTTC
CASSQESGTYNEQFF
>TRBJ1-3|-|TRBV6-1|once
TGTGCCAGCAAGATAGTCTCTGGAAACACCATATATTTT
CASKIVSGNTIYF